The source of this T cell receptor beta chain is a study of CD8 T cells in ankylosing spondylitis. As the method for making TCR beta libraries, quantitative 5'-RACE with molecular barcodes was used. TCRdb re-called the 5' RACE reads through MiXCR, storing one row per CDR3 protein. The profile shows about 240,000 distinct CDR3 sequences, roughly 8.6% of them singletons. Germline assignment: CDR1 SQVTM and CDR2 ANQGSEA. Trimming stripped 5 bases from V and 1 base from J, with 8 bases between. The CDR3 covers 12 residues. This clonotype was seen many times. The antigen remains unidentified. Whole-study findings and limits: Matched ankylosing spondylitis synovial fluid reportedly contained a significantly enriched population of disease-linked clones.

J is TRBJ1-1 and V is TRBV29-1; tentative D call: TRBD1 (5 bases). The material sequenced was blood, either unsorted or a sorted T cell fraction (not recorded which). The TCR sequence derives from a male donor with ankylosing spondylitis or in good health (not recorded which). For the CDR3, the DNA is TGCAGCGTTTCGACAGAGAACACTGAAGCTTTCTTT. This encodes CSVSTENTEAFF.